The source of this TCR beta chain is a study of blood T cell repertoires in COVID-19. Study as a whole: Sources were T cells, B-cell-depleted T cells, or PBMCs; the material itself was cDNA or gDNA.

In the authors' methods: It was from reference gene primer amplification that nucleated cell counts were estimated. Libraries were prepared by immunoSEQ multiplex PCR; TCRdb keeps only in-frame clonotypes and omits some of them. The DNA was the basis for D and trimming; V, J and clone size are from that table. This repertoire shows 200,000 to 300,000 clones, over 70% found once; its top ten account for roughly 1.6%. CDR1 PRHDT and CDR2 FYEKMQ come from the germline V gene (reference sequence). Trimming pared 0 bases from V and 8 bases from J, leaving 13 bases between. The CDR3 is 14 amino acids. The chain couples TRBV13 to TRBJ1-1; D is unresolved. Material: peripheral blood. The sequence was collected from a woman between 40 and 50 years old who had recovered from COVID-19. As DNA, the CDR3 is TGTGCCAGCAGCTTAGGACGCAGGTCAGGAGAAGCTTTCTTT. It specifies CASSLGRRSGEAFF.